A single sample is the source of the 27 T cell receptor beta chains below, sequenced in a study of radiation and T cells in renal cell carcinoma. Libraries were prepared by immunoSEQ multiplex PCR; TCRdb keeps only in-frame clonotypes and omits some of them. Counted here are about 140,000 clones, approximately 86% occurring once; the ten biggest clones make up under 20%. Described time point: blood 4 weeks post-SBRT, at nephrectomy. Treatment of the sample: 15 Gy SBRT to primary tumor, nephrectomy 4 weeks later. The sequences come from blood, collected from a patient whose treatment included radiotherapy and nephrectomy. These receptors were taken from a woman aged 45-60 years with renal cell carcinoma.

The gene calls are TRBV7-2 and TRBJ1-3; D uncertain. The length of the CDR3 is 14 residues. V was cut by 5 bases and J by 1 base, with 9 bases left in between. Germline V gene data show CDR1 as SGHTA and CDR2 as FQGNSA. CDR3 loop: CASSRAGSGNTIYF. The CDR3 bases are TGTGCCAGCAGCCGAGCAGGTTCTGGAAACACCATATATTTT.

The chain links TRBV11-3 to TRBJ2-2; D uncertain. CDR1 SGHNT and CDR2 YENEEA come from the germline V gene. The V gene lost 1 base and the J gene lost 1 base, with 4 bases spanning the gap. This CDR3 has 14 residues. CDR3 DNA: TGTGCCAGCAGCTTAGGTTGGAACACCGGGGAGCTGTTTTTT. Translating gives CASSLGWNTGELFF.

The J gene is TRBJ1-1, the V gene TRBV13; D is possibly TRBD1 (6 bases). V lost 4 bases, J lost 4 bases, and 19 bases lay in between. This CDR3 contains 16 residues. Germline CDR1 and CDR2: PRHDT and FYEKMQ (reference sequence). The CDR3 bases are TGTGCCAGCAGCTCCATGACAGGAACCGGGAGCACTGAAGCTTTCTTT. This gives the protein CASSSMTGTGSTEAFF.

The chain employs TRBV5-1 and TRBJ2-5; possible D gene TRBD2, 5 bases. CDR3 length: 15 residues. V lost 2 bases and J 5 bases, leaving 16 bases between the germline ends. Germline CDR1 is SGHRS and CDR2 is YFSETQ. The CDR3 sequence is CASSFRGVGGETQYF. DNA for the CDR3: TGCGCCAGCAGCTTCCGGGGTGTAGGTGGGGAGACCCAGTACTTC.

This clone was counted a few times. CDR3 DNA sequence: TGTGCCAGCAAGACAGGGATGACTAATGAAAAACTGTTTTTT. It is translated as CASKTGMTNEKLFF. The chain joins TRBV19 to TRBJ1-4, with TRBD1 matching 7 bases. The length of the CDR3 is 14 residues. V shed 9 bases, J shed 2 bases, and the junction held 6 bases outside the gene matches. Germline loops: CDR1 LNHDA, CDR2 SQIVND (reference sequence).

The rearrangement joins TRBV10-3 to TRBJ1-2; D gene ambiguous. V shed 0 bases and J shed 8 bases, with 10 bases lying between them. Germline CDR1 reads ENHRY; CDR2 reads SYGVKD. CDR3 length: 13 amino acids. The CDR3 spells CAISESVEGGYTF. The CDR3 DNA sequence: TGTGCCATCAGTGAGTCGGTGGAAGGAGGCTACACCTTC.

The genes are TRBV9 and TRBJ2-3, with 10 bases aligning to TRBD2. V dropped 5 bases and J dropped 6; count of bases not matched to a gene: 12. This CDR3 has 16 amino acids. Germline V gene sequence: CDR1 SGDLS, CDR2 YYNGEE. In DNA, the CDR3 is TGTGCCAGCAGACGGACTAGCGGAGGGGGAGGCGATACGCAGTATTTT. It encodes CASRRTSGGGGDTQYF.

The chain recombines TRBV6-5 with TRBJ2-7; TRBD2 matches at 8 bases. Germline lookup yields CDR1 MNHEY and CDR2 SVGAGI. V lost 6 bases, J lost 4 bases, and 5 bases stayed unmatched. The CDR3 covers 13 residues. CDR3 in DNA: TGTGCCAGCAGCCGGGAGGGGTGGTACGAGCAGTACTTC. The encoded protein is CASSREGWYEQYF.

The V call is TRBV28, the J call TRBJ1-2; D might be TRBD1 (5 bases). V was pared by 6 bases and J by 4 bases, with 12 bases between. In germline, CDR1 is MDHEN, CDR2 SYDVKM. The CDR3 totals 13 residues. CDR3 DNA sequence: TGTGCCAGCAGACCTTCAGGGACCTATGGCTACACCTTC. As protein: CASRPSGTYGYTF.

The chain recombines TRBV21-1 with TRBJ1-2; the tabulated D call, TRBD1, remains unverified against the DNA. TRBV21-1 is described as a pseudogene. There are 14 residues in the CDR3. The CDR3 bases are TGTGCCAGCAGCTTCTCTGGGGCCAACTATGGCTACACCTTC. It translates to CASSFSGANYGYTF.

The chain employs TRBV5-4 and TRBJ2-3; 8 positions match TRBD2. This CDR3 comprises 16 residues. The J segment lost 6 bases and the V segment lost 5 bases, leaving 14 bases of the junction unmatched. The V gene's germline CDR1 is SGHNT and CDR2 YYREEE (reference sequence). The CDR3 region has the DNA TGTGCCAGCAGTAGCCAAGCGGGGGCCCCCCCCGATACGCAGTATTTT. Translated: CASSSQAGAPPDTQYF.

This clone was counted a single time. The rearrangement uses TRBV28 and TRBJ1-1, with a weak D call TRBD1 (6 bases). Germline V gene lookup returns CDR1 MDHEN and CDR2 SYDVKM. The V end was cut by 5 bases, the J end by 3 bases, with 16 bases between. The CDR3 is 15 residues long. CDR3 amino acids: CASSLQGELDTEAFF. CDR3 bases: TGTGCCAGCAGTCTACAGGGTGAGTTGGACACTGAAGCTTTCTTT.

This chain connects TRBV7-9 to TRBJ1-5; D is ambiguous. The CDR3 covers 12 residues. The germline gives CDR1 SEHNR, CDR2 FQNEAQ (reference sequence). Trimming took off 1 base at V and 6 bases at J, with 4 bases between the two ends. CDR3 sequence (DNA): TGTGCCAGCAGCTTAGACCGTCAGCCCCAGCATTTT. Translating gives CASSLDRQPQHF. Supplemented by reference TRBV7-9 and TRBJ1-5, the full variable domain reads DTGVSQNPRHKITKRGQNVTFRCDPISEHNRLYWYRQTLGQGPEFLTYFQNEAQLEKSRLLSDRFSAERPKGSFSTLEIQRTEQGDSAMYLCASSLDRQPQHFGDGTRLSIL.

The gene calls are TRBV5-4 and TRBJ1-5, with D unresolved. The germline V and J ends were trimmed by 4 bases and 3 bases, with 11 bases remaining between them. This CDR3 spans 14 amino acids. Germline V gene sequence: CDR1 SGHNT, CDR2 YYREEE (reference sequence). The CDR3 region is CASSRRRANQPQHF. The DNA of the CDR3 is TGTGCCAGCAGCCGGCGGAGGGCCAATCAGCCCCAGCATTTT.

The CDR3 reads CASSYSAGRGEQFF. CDR3 sequence (DNA): TGTGCCAGCAGTTACTCGGCAGGGAGGGGTGAGCAGTTCTTC. The chain combines TRBV6-6 with TRBJ2-1, with 7 positions matching TRBD2. This CDR3 contains 14 residues. V lost 0 bases, J lost 9 bases, and 5 bases stayed unmatched. Germline V gives CDR1 MNHNY, CDR2 SVGAGI (reference sequence).

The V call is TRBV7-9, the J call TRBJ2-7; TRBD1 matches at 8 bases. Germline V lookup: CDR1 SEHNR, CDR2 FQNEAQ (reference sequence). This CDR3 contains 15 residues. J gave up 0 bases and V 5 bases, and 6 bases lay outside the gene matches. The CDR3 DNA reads TGTGCCAGCAGCCCCCGACAGGGGCGCTCCTACGAGCAGTACTTC. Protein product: CASSPRQGRSYEQYF.

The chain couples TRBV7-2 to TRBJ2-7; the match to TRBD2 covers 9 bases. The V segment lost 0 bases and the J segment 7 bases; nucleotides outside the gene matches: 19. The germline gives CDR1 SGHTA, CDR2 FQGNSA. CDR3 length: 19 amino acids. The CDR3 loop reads CASSLATPATSGTFLEQYF. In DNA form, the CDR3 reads TGTGCCAGCAGCTTAGCCACCCCAGCGACTAGCGGAACCTTCCTTGAGCAGTACTTC.

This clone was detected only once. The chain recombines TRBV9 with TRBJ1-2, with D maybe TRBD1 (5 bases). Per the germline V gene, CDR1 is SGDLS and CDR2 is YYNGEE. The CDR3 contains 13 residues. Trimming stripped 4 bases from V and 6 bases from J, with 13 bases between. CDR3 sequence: CASSSRDRDGYTF. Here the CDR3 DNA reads TGTGCCAGCAGCTCCCGGGACCGTGATGGCTACACCTTC.

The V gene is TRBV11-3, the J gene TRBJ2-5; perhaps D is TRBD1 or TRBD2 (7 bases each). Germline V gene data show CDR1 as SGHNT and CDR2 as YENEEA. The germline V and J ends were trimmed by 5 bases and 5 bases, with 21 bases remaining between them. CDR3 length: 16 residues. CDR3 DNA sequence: TGTGCCAGCAGCCCAGGGGGGCGGGAGACCGGCGAGACCCAGTACTTC. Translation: CASSPGGRETGETQYF.

Here the CDR3 DNA reads TGTGCCAGCAGCTTGAACAGGGTGGAGACCCAGTACTTC. Its protein is CASSLNRVETQYF. The J gene is TRBJ2-5, the V gene TRBV5-4, with D perhaps TRBD1 (6 bases). Trimming stripped 1 base from V and 5 bases from J, with 9 bases between. Germline V gene sequence: CDR1 SGHNT, CDR2 YYREEE (reference sequence). The CDR3 consists of 13 residues.

CDR3 coding DNA: TGCGCCAGCAGCTTGTTACAGACGAACACTGAAGCTTTCTTT. It codes for CASSLLQTNTEAFF. The chain combines TRBV5-1 with TRBJ1-1; D gene unclear. Trimming stripped 1 base from V and 1 base from J, with 8 bases between. Germline V gene lookup returns CDR1 SGHRS and CDR2 YFSETQ. The CDR3 has 14 residues.

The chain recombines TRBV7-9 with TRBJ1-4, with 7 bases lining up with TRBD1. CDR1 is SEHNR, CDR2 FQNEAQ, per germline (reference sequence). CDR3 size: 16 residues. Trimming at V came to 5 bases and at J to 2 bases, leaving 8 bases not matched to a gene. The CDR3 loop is CASSRRTTGTNEKLFF. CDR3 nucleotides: TGTGCCAGCAGCCGCCGAACGACAGGGACTAATGAAAAACTGTTTTTT.

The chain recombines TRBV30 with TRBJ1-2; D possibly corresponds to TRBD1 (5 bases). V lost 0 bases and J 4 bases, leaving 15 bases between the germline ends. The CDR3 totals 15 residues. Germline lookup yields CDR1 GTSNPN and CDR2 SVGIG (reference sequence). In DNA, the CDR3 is TGTGCCTGGAGTGTTAGGGCGGACGGGGCCTATGGCTACACCTTC. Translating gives CAWSVRADGAYGYTF. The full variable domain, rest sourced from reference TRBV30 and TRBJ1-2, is SQTIHQWPATLVQPVGSPLSLECTVEGTSNPNLYWYRQAAGRGLQLLFYSVGIGQISSEVPQNLSASRPQDRQFILSSKKLLLSDSGFYLCAWSVRADGAYGYTFGSGTRLTVV.

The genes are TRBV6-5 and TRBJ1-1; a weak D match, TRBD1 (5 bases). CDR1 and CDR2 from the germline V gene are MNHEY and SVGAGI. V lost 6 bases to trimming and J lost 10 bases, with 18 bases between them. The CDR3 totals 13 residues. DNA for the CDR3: TGTGCCAGCAGAAAATCGGGCGGGGCAGGAGCTTTCTTT. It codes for CASRKSGGAGAFF.

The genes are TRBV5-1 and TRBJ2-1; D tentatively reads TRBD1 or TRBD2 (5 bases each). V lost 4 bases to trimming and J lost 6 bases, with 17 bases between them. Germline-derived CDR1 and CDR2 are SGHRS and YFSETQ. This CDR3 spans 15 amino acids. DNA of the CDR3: TGCGCCAGCAGCCCTCCGGGGCCCCAGGGCAATGAGCAGTTCTTC. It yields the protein CASSPPGPQGNEQFF. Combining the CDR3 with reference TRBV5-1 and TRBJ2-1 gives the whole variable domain KAGVTQTPRYLIKTRGQQVTLSCSPISGHRSVSWYQQTPGQGLQFLFEYFSETQRNKGNFPGRFSGRQFSNSRSEMNVSTLELGDSALYLCASSPPGPQGNEQFFGPGTRLTVL.

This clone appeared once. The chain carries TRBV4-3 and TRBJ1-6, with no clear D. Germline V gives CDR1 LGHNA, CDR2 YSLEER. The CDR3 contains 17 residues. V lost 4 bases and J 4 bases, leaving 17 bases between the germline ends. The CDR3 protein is CASSPRSHSEYNSPLHF. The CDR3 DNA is TGCGCCAGCAGCCCGAGGTCTCACAGCGAGTATAATTCACCCCTCCACTTT.

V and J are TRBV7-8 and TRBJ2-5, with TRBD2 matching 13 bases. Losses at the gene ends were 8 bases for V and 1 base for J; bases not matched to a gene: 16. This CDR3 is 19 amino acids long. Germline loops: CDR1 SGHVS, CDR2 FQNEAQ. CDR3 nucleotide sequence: TGTGCCAGCTTCCCCCTACTAGCGGGGGGGGAGGTTGCCCAAGAGACCCAGTACTTC. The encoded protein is CASFPLLAGGEVAQETQYF.